One sample yielded the 4 T cell receptor beta chains listed below, sequenced in a study of regulatory T cells in long-lasting Graves disease. Libraries of TCR beta came from iRepertoire HTBI primers plus Arm-PCR of CDR3 regions. TCRdb re-called the multiplex PCR reads with MiXCR, one entry per CDR3 protein. Found here are approximately 270,000 distinct CDR3 sequences, 18% of them singletons; the top ten hold 11% to 15%. The time point: newly diagnosed GD, antithyroid drugs for less than 3 months. PBMC-extracted RNA yielded the TCR library. The sample was also reused in another study, on T cells in Graves' hyperthyroidism and ophthalmopathy.

The sequencing used peripheral blood mononuclear cells (PBMCs), collected at new diagnosis, from a patient treated with antithyroid drugs. The receptors were gathered from a woman in her twenties or thirties with Graves disease.

V is TRBV3-1 and J is TRBJ1-1; 7 bases fit TRBD1. The ends lost 5 bases at V and 2 bases at J; junction bases unmatched: 5. This CDR3 has 14 residues. The germline CDR1 and CDR2 sequences are LGHDT and YNNKEL (reference sequence). CDR3 region: CASSWTGGNTEAFF. CDR3 sequence (DNA): TGTGCCAGCAGCTGGACAGGCGGAAACACTGAAGCTTTCTTT. The full variable domain, in which reference TRBV3-1 and TRBJ1-1 provide the parts outside the CDR3, is DTAVSQTPKYLVTQMGNDKSIKCEQNLGHDTMYWYKQDSKKFLKIMFSYNNKELIINETVPNRFSPKSPDKAHLNLHINSLELGDSAVYFCASSWTGGNTEAFFGQGTRLTVV.

Many counts were recorded for this clonotype. The chain carries TRBV6-2 or TRBV6-3 and TRBJ1-3; a weak D match, TRBD1 (5 bases). Between the trimmed V and J ends, which lost 2 bases and 4 bases, there was a span of 12 bases. CDR3 length equals 15 residues. Germline V gene sequence: CDR1 MNHEY, CDR2 SVGEGT. In DNA, the CDR3 is TGTGCCAGCAGTTACGCCAGGGCCACCGGAAACACCATATATTTT. Its protein is CASSYARATGNTIYF.

The sample holds a few counts of this clonotype. This chain links TRBV12-3 or TRBV12-4 with TRBJ1-1; D is unresolved. The CDR3 length is 12 residues. With 6 bases removed from V and 4 bases from J, the gap between germline ends came to 9 bases. The CDR3 region is CASSKQFTEAFF. CDR3 DNA sequence: TGTGCCAGCAGCAAACAGTTCACTGAAGCTTTCTTT.

Turning to this clonotype: Since a far larger clone is one base different, this is likely a read error. The V gene is TRBV7-3, the J gene TRBJ2-7, with D unresolved. Germline CDR1 is SGHTA and CDR2 is FQGTGA. The CDR3 has 15 residues. Trimming shortened V by 2 bases and J by 3 bases, and 14 bases separated the two germline ends. The CDR3 DNA sequence: TGTGCCAGCAGCTTAGATGTCGAAAGGTACTACGAGCAGTACTTC. It yields the protein CASSLDVERYYEQYF.